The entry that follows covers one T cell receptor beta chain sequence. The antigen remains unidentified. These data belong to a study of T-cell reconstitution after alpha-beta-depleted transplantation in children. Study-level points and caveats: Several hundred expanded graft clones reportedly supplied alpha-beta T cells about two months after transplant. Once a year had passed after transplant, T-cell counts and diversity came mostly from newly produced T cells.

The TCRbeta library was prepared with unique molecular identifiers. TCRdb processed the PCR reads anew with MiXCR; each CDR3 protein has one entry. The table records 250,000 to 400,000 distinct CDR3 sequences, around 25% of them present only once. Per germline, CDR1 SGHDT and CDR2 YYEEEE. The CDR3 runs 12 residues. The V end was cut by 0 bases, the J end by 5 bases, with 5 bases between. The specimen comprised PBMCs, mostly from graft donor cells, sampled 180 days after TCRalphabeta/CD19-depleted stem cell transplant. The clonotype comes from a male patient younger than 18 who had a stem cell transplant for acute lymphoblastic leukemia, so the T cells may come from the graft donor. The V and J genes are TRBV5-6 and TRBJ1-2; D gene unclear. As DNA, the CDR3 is TGTGCCAGCAGCTTGGAGATATATGGCTACACCTTC. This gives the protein CASSLEIYGYTF.